A selection of T cell receptor beta chains follows, all from one sample in a study of shared clonotypes between healthy human individuals. Sequencing was performed with immunoSEQ multiplex PCR; in TCRdb, only in-frame clones are kept and a portion is missing. The sample comprises around 1.9 million clones, 85% to 95% of which are singletons, and under 2% rests with the top ten. The sample comprised naive CD8+ T cells from PBMCs. The receptors stem from a man in his late teens or twenties in good health. Some clones in this sample may be carry-over from other donors' samples. CDR3s include the opening cysteine and the closing phenylalanine or tryptophan. The D gene is left open where the match is weak. The size field is filled for only some rows; it gives once, few, many or a size class.

CDR3 protein,CDR3 DNA,V gene,D gene,clone size,J gene
CASSYGSTADTQYF,TGTGCCAGCAGTTACGGATCGACTGCAGATACGCAGTATTTT,TRBV6-5,-,-,TRBJ2-3
CASSLSTGGNTEAFF,TGTGCCAGCAGTCTCTCGACAGGGGGGAACACTGAAGCTTTCTTT,TRBV27,TRBD1,-,TRBJ1-1
CASSQDEEGSTDTQYF,TGCGCCAGCAGCCAAGATGAGGAGGGATCTACAGATACGCAGTATTTT,TRBV4-3,-,-,TRBJ2-3
CASSVGGVYNEQFF,TGTGCCAGCAGCGTAGGGGGGGTATACAATGAGCAGTTCTTC,TRBV9,-,-,TRBJ2-1
CASSLGSEGKWSTNEKLFF,TGTGCCAGCAGCTTAGGGTCGGAGGGGAAGTGGTCAACTAATGAAAAACTGTTTTTT,TRBV7-9,-,-,TRBJ1-4
CASREVAALKTQYF,TGTGCCAGCCGCGAGGTGGCAGCTTTAAAGACCCAGTACTTC,TRBV27,-,once,TRBJ2-5
CASSQGGGLSYEQYF,TGTGCCAGCAGCCAAGGGGGGGGGCTTTCCTACGAGCAGTACTTC,TRBV6-1,-,-,TRBJ2-7
CASSFRMNTGELFF,TGTGCCAGCAGTTTCCGGATGAACACCGGGGAGCTGTTTTTT,TRBV27,-,once,TRBJ2-2
CASSTTRDKYYGYTF,TGTGCCAGTAGTACGACCCGGGACAAGTACTATGGCTACACCTTC,TRBV19,-,-,TRBJ1-2
CASVRAGDDTGELFF,TGTGCCTCTGTTAGGGCGGGAGACGACACCGGGGAGCTGTTTTTT,TRBV30,TRBD2,-,TRBJ2-2
CASSLQGMEAFF,TGTGCCAGCAGCTTACAGGGGATGGAAGCTTTCTTT,TRBV7-9,-,once,TRBJ1-1
CASSAREGQETQYF,TGTGCCAGCAGCGCCCGTGAAGGGCAAGAGACCCAGTACTTC,TRBV9,-,-,TRBJ2-5
CASSGEMTGRDIQYF,TGTGCCAGCAGTGGGGAAATGACAGGGCGGGACATTCAGTACTTC,TRBV6-1,TRBD1,-,TRBJ2-4
CASGDFSYTDTQYF,TGTGCCAGTGGGGACTTTTCGTACACAGATACGCAGTATTTT,TRBV9,-,-,TRBJ2-3
CAWSWGGTYEQYF,TGTGCCTGGAGTTGGGGGGGGACCTACGAGCAGTACTTC,TRBV30,TRBD2,-,TRBJ2-7
CATSDSTYEQYF,TGTGCCACCAGCGACAGCACCTACGAGCAGTACTTC,TRBV15,-,-,TRBJ2-7
CSAPDGEEQYF,TGCAGTGCCCCGGATGGGGAGGAGCAGTACTTC,TRBV20-1,-,-,TRBJ2-7
CATSRGLAGGDNEQFF,TGTGCCACCAGCAGAGGACTAGCGGGAGGGGACAATGAGCAGTTCTTC,TRBV15,TRBD2,-,TRBJ2-1
CASSFTLAVSYEQYF,TGCGCCAGCAGTTTCACACTAGCGGTGTCCTACGAGCAGTACTTC,TRBV4-1,TRBD2,once,TRBJ2-7
CASSLAWTSGQYF,TGTGCCAGCAGCTTAGCGTGGACTTCTGGGCAGTACTTC,TRBV11-1,-,-,TRBJ2-7
CASRTGAGELFF,TGTGCCAGTAGAACAGGGGCCGGGGAGCTGTTTTTT,TRBV19,TRBD1,-,TRBJ2-2
CASGLTAKNTGELFF,TGTGCCAGCGGGTTAACAGCTAAGAACACCGGGGAGCTGTTTTTT,TRBV7-6,-,-,TRBJ2-2
CASSVVAGGSYEQYF,TGTGCCAGCAGCGTAGTAGCGGGAGGTTCCTACGAGCAGTACTTC,TRBV9,TRBD2,-,TRBJ2-7
CATGTGGGYEQYF,TGTGCCACTGGGACAGGAGGGGGCTACGAGCAGTACTTC,TRBV14,TRBD1,-,TRBJ2-7
CASSLEATLYNEQFF,TGTGCCAGCAGCTTGGAGGCCACATTGTACAATGAGCAGTTCTTC,TRBV5-5,-,-,TRBJ2-1
CASSPMTWATEAFF,TGTGCCAGCAGTCCCATGACTTGGGCCACTGAAGCTTTCTTT,TRBV27,-,few,TRBJ1-1
CASSQGQYEQYF,TGTGCCAGCAGCCAAGGACAGTACGAGCAGTACTTC,TRBV14,-,-,TRBJ2-7
CASSYSGRGDNEQFF,TGTGCCAGCAGTTACTCGGGCAGGGGAGACAATGAGCAGTTCTTC,TRBV6-6,-,-,TRBJ2-1
CASSQLAGEGPGANVLTF,TGTGCCAGCTCACAACTAGCGGGAGAAGGTCCTGGGGCCAACGTCCTGACTTTC,TRBV18,TRBD2,-,TRBJ2-6
CSVEDLGPTRDYEQYF,TGCAGCGTTGAAGATCTAGGGCCCACACGCGATTACGAGCAGTACTTC,TRBV29-1,-,-,TRBJ2-7
CASSQGGSGYTF,TGTGCCAGCAGTCAGGGGGGGAGTGGCTACACCTTC,TRBV28,TRBD1,-,TRBJ1-2
CSVEDDRGPSGDGYTF,TGCAGCGTTGAAGATGACAGGGGGCCAAGTGGGGATGGCTACACCTTC,TRBV29-1,TRBD1,once,TRBJ1-2
CASSYSVTGSEQFF,TGTGCCAGCAGTTACTCTGTAACTGGCAGTGAGCAGTTCTTC,TRBV6-5,-,once,TRBJ2-1
CASSLGVEEKNTEAFF,TGTGCCAGCAGCTTAGGGGTGGAGGAGAAGAACACTGAAGCTTTCTTT,TRBV7-8,-,-,TRBJ1-1
CASSQLGTGLETQYF,TGCGCCAGCAGCCAACTCGGGACAGGGCTGGAGACCCAGTACTTC,TRBV4-1,TRBD1,-,TRBJ2-5
CASSSSQGTGTFGYTF,TGTGCCAGCAGCTCCAGCCAAGGGACAGGGACATTTGGCTACACCTTC,TRBV7-9,TRBD1,-,TRBJ1-2
CASKNVAAYEQYF,TGTGCCAGCAAAAACGTAGCGGCCTACGAGCAGTACTTC,TRBV6-6,-,once,TRBJ2-7
CASSPNGRVNQPQHF,TGTGCCAGCAGCCCAAATGGGAGGGTAAATCAGCCCCAGCATTTT,TRBV9,-,-,TRBJ1-5
CASSPRNTEAFF,TGTGCCAGCAGCCCAAGGAACACTGAAGCTTTCTTT,TRBV28,-,-,TRBJ1-1
CASSWGGGGEPYEQYF,TGTGCCAGCAGCTGGGGTGGTGGGGGAGAGCCCTACGAGCAGTACTTC,TRBV7-9,-,-,TRBJ2-7
CASSRSDRATNYGYTF,TGTGCCAGCAGCCGATCGGACAGGGCGACAAACTATGGCTACACCTTC,TRBV7-9,TRBD1,-,TRBJ1-2
CASSGGLRTDTQYF,TGTGCCAGCAGCGGCGGCCTGAGGACAGATACGCAGTATTTT,TRBV7-9,-,-,TRBJ2-3
CASKESIRDEQYF,TGTGCCAGTAAGGAAAGCATTCGCGACGAGCAGTACTTC,TRBV19,-,-,TRBJ2-7
CASSSRSGRGRDYGYTF,TGTGCCAGCAGCTCCCGATCCGGGCGGGGACGTGACTATGGCTACACCTTC,TRBV9,-,-,TRBJ1-2
CSVYGGGLNEQFF,TGCAGCGTCTATGGGGGCGGATTAAATGAGCAGTTCTTC,TRBV29-1,-,-,TRBJ2-1
CASRGQGNTIYF,TGTGCCAGCAGGGGCCAGGGAAACACCATATATTTT,TRBV6-5,-,-,TRBJ1-3
CASSATHNEQFF,TGTGCCAGCAGCGCTACCCACAATGAGCAGTTCTTC,TRBV9,-,-,TRBJ2-1
CASSSTGTSGYNEQFF,TGTGCCAGCAGTTCGACCGGGACTAGCGGCTACAATGAGCAGTTCTTC,TRBV7-9,TRBD2,-,TRBJ2-1
CASSSPTARGPYEQYF,TGTGCCAGTAGTTCCCCGACAGCCCGGGGGCCCTACGAGCAGTACTTC,TRBV19,-,-,TRBJ2-7
CASSSPSQGRGLETQYF,TGTGCCAGCAGTTCCCCCTCCCAGGGTAGGGGGCTGGAGACCCAGTACTTC,TRBV28,TRBD1,-,TRBJ2-5
CASSQVGEYEQYF,TGTGCCAGCAGCCAAGTAGGAGAATACGAGCAGTACTTC,TRBV14,-,-,TRBJ2-7
CASSLSSGSTDTQYF,TGTGCCAGCAGTTTGTCTAGCGGTAGCACAGATACGCAGTATTTT,TRBV27,TRBD2,-,TRBJ2-3
CASSVGDAGEQYF,TGTGCCAGCAGCGTGGGAGATGCTGGGGAGCAGTACTTC,TRBV9,-,-,TRBJ2-7